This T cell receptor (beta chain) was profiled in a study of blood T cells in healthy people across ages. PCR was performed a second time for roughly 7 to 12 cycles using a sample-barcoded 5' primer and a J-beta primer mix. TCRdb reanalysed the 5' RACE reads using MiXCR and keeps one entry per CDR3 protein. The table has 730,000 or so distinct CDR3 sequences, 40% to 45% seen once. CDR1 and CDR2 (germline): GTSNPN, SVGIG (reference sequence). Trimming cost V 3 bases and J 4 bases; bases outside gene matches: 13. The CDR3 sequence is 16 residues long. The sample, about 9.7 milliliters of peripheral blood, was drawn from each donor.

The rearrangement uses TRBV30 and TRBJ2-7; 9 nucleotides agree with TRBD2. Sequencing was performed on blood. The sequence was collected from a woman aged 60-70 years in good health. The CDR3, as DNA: TGTGCCTGGAGCGGGGTAGCGGGGGACTCAGGGTACGAGCAGTACTTC. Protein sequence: CAWSGVAGDSGYEQYF.